The 24 T cell receptor beta chains given below trace back to one sample, sequenced in a study of breast tumors, draining lymph nodes, adjacent tissues. Breast cancer patients provided tissue from their axillary draining lymph nodes. In TCRdb, the multiplex PCR reads were re-called with MiXCR into one record per CDR3 protein. This table holds approximately 190,000 distinct CDR3 sequences, 31% found once. The sample taken for sequencing was axillary lymph node tissue. Receptor source: a female donor with breast cancer. Some clones in this sample may be carry-over from other donors' samples.

V and J are TRBV4-2 and TRBJ1-5; tentative D call: TRBD1 (5 bases). V was cut by 0 bases and J by 2 bases, with 14 bases left in between. The CDR3 totals 17 residues. From germline, CDR1 is LGHNA and CDR2 YNFKEQ. The CDR3 bases are TGTGCCAGCAGCCAAGATCCGCTCGGGGCCGGCAATCAGCCCCAGCATTTT. Translating gives CASSQDPLGAGNQPQHF.

As DNA, the CDR3 is TGCGCCAGCAGCTTGGAGTCTGGGTTCCCTGGAAACCCCTATGGCTACACCTTC. Protein: CASSLESGFPGNPYGYTF. The chain carries TRBV5-1 and TRBJ1-2; the D is unclear. The CDR3 is made up of 18 amino acids. Germline lookup yields CDR1 SGHRS and CDR2 YFSETQ. Trimming removed 0 bases from V and 4 bases from J, with 22 bases in between.

The sample holds one count of this clonotype. The CDR3 reads CASSQERTGTGAEAFF. The CDR3 DNA sequence: TGTGCCAGCAGCCAAGAGAGGACAGGCACCGGGGCTGAAGCTTTCTTT. The J gene is TRBJ1-1, the V gene TRBV3-1; 7 nucleotides line up with TRBD1. CDR3 length: 16 amino acids. CDR1 and CDR2 (germline): LGHDT, YNNKEL (reference sequence). Trimming took 0 bases from V and 6 from J; bases not matched to a gene: 10.

This clonotype was detected only a few times. Possible read error: a much larger clone is one base away. J is TRBJ2-7 and V is TRBV12-3 or TRBV12-4, with D unclear. The V end lost 3 bases, the J end lost 6 bases, and 3 bases lay between the germline ends. There are 10 residues in the CDR3. In DNA form, the CDR3 reads TGTGCCAGCAGTTTCGCCGAGCAGTACTTC. This gives the protein CASSFAEQYF.

Ten or more counts support this clonotype. The gene calls are TRBV4-1 and TRBJ2-7; 13 nucleotides agree with TRBD2. V lost 0 bases and J lost 4; bases outside the gene matches: 6. CDR3 length: 17 residues. CDR1 is MGHRA, CDR2 YSYEKL, per germline. CDR3 loop: CASSQDRTSGRAYEQYF. In DNA form, the CDR3 reads TGCGCCAGCAGCCAAGACCGGACTAGCGGGAGAGCGTACGAGCAGTACTTC.

On this clonotype: The CDR3 does not close with the conserved phenylalanine or tryptophan, likely indicating a read error. No DNA is shown, since the ends of the CDR3 on it are uncertain; the CDR3 is the one TCRdb lists. The rearrangement joins TRBV12-3 or TRBV12-4 to TRBJ1-2; TRBD1 reflects the table's D call only, with no check against the DNA. Ends included, the CDR3 has 13 residues. The CDR3 here is CASSRQGARGNTL.

This clonotype was seen ten or more times. The CDR3 protein is CASRTSGSGYEQYF. CDR3 nucleotides: TGTGCCAGCAGAACCAGCGGGAGCGGTTACGAGCAGTACTTC. The V gene is TRBV5-8, the J gene TRBJ2-7, with 8 bases matching TRBD2. This CDR3 has 14 residues. The germline V gene has CDR1 SGHTS and CDR2 YDEGEE. The V segment lost 5 bases and the J segment 4 bases; nucleotides outside the gene matches: 8.

Many counts were recorded for this clonotype. The chain carries TRBV4-1 and TRBJ1-2; 8 bases are shared with TRBD1. Trimming at V came to 2 bases and at J to 4 bases, leaving 6 bases not matched to a gene. Germline CDR1 MGHRA, CDR2 YSYEKL. The CDR3 covers 15 residues. CDR3 amino acids: CASSQFGTGLYGYTF. The CDR3 DNA sequence: TGCGCCAGCAGCCAATTCGGGACAGGACTCTATGGCTACACCTTC.

This clonotype appeared many times. This chain joins TRBV6-2 or TRBV6-3 and TRBJ2-3; D not certain. Germline V gene lookup returns CDR1 MNHEY and CDR2 SVGEGT. The CDR3 length is 12 residues. Trimming stripped 6 bases from V and 9 bases from J, with 13 bases between. CDR3 region: CASSQDSATQYF. The CDR3 region has the DNA TGTGCCAGCAGCCAAGACTCGGCGACGCAGTATTTT.

This clonotype has a handful of counts. At one end the junction does not follow the germline gene, possibly because of a read error. The chain combines TRBV6-2 or TRBV6-3 with TRBJ2-7; D is perhaps TRBD1 or TRBD2 (6 bases each). Germline values: CDR1 MNHEY, CDR2 SVGEGT. CDR3 length: 11 residues. The CDR3 nucleotides are TGTGCCAGCAGCCTTGGGGGGCAGAAGAACTTC. Residues: CASSLGGQKNF.

This rearrangement joins TRBV7-6 to TRBJ2-7; 9 positions agree with TRBD1. CDR1 SGHVS and CDR2 FNYEAQ come from the germline V gene. The CDR3 extends over 14 amino acids. Here the CDR3 DNA reads TGTGCTAGTCCCCCGGACAGGGGCTCCTACGAGCAGTACTTC. Protein: CASPPDRGSYEQYF.

The rearrangement links TRBV9 to TRBJ2-1; D perhaps matches TRBD1 (5 bases). Trimming shortened V by 0 bases and J by 6 bases, and 16 bases separated the two germline ends. There are 16 residues in the CDR3. Germline CDR1 is SGDLS and CDR2 is YYNGEE. The CDR3 region is CASSVAGHPLGNEQFF. CDR3 DNA sequence: TGTGCCAGCAGCGTAGCAGGGCACCCCCTTGGCAATGAGCAGTTCTTC.

This clonotype appeared many times. The CDR3 nucleotides are TGCAGCGTTGAATACGGACAGTTTGGCTACACCTTC. This translates into CSVEYGQFGYTF. The rearrangement links TRBV29-1 to TRBJ1-2; the D gene is possibly TRBD1 (6 bases). V shed 2 bases and J shed 7 bases, with 11 bases lying between them. The CDR3 is 12 residues long. The V gene's germline CDR1 is SQVTM and CDR2 ANQGSEA.

This clonotype has a count of ten or more. This chain joins TRBV7-3 and TRBJ2-1; 8 bases fit TRBD2. J gave up 3 bases and V 3 bases, and 7 bases lay outside the gene matches. Germline loops: CDR1 SGHTA, CDR2 FQGTGA. The CDR3 sequence is 16 residues long. The CDR3 coding sequence is TGTGCCAGCAGCTTGGTCGGGAGGGCTTACTACAATGAGCAGTTCTTC. The encoded protein is CASSLVGRAYYNEQFF.

This clonotype was seen ten or more times. The rearrangement uses TRBV7-3 and TRBJ2-2; D might be TRBD2 (6 bases). Trimming stripped 5 bases from V and 7 bases from J, with 8 bases between. The CDR3 sequence is 12 residues long. The V gene's germline CDR1 is SGHTA and CDR2 FQGTGA. CDR3 sequence (DNA): TGTGCCAGCAGCATTAGCGGCGGGGAGCTGTTTTTT. Protein: CASSISGGELFF.

This clonotype was counted ten times or more. The chain uses TRBV5-4 and TRBJ2-6, with D maybe TRBD2 (5 bases). The CDR3 is 16 amino acids. V gave up 1 base and J gave up 2 bases, with 10 bases separating them. Germline-derived CDR1 and CDR2 are SGHNT and YYREEE (reference sequence). CDR3 amino acids: CASSLSQEAGANVLTF. The CDR3 coding sequence is TGTGCCAGCAGCTTGTCCCAGGAGGCTGGGGCCAACGTCCTGACTTTC.

The J gene is TRBJ2-7, the V gene TRBV27; 8 bases are shared with TRBD1. After removal of 5 bases from V and 3 bases from J, the junction contained 6 bases not matched to a gene. Germline V gene lookup returns CDR1 MNHEY and CDR2 SMNVEV (reference sequence). The CDR3 is 14 residues long. The CDR3 coding sequence is TGTGCCAGCAGTCCACAGGGGGTACTCTACGAGCAGTACTTC. As protein: CASSPQGVLYEQYF.

The chain is built from TRBV7-3 and TRBJ2-3; 8 bases agree with TRBD2. The V segment lost 6 bases and the J segment 2 bases; nucleotides outside the gene matches: 7. The germline V gene has CDR1 SGHTA and CDR2 FQGTGA. The CDR3 has 15 amino acids. The CDR3 is CASRTLGRVTDTQYF. The DNA for the CDR3 is TGTGCCAGCAGGACCCTCGGGAGGGTCACAGATACGCAGTATTTT.

This clonotype was detected ten times or more. This sequence joins TRBV6-6 and TRBJ1-5, with no clear D. In germline, CDR1 is MNHNY, CDR2 SVGAGI (reference sequence). The CDR3 sequence is 14 residues long. V was cut by 2 bases and J by 4 bases, with 9 bases left in between. The CDR3 loop reads CASSYETINQPQHF. CDR3 sequence (DNA): TGTGCCAGCAGTTACGAGACAATTAATCAGCCCCAGCATTTT.

The CDR3 sequence is CASSVARSRVGYTF. The CDR3 nucleotides are TGTGCCAGCAGCGTAGCACGGAGTCGCGTAGGCTACACCTTC. The genes are TRBV9 and TRBJ1-2; D gene uncertain. The CDR3 totals 14 residues. V was trimmed by 0 bases and J by 8 bases, leaving 14 bases between them. Looked up from germline, CDR1 is SGDLS and CDR2 is YYNGEE.

Regarding this clonotype: This could be a read error, since a much larger clone is one nucleotide away. The chain combines TRBV20-1 with TRBJ2-7; tentatively, D is TRBD2 (6 bases). The CDR3 consists of 16 residues. Trimming cost V 0 bases and J 0 bases, with 15 bases left between them. Per germline, CDR1 DFQATT and CDR2 SNEGSKA (reference sequence). CDR3 residues: CSARDWGTSTSYEQYF. Here the CDR3 DNA reads TGCAGTGCTAGAGATTGGGGGACTTCGACCTCCTACGAGCAGTACTTC.

This clonotype came up a few times. This clone may be a read error of a much larger clone one base away. This chain connects TRBV19 to TRBJ2-1, with 11 bases that match TRBD2. The CDR3 covers 17 residues. Germline lookup yields CDR1 LNHDA and CDR2 SQIVND (reference sequence). CDR3 in amino acids: CASSIQTSGILPGEQSF. The CDR3 DNA follows: TGTGCCAGTAGTATTCAGACTAGCGGGATATTACCCGGTGAGCAGTCCTTC.

This clonotype has at least ten counts. The rearrangement joins TRBV6-5 to TRBJ2-1; 10 bases align to TRBD1. The junction had 6 bases not matched to a gene; V was cut back by 5 bases and J by 2 bases. This CDR3 contains 16 residues. Germline V gene sequence: CDR1 MNHEY, CDR2 SVGAGI. CDR3 sequence reads: CASSARGQGTYNEQFF. CDR3 nucleotides: TGTGCCAGCAGTGCCCGGGGACAGGGGACCTACAATGAGCAGTTCTTC.

A note on this clonotype: Here the CDR3 omits its conserved ending phenylalanine or tryptophan, so a read error is the likely source. This rearrangement joins TRBV9 to TRBJ1-3, with 8 bases lining up with TRBD1. CDR3 length equals 16 residues. The germline V gene encodes CDR1 SGDLS and CDR2 YYNGEE. V was pared by 0 bases and J by 2 bases, with 4 bases of the junction left unmatched. This chain's CDR3 is CASSVATGGAGNTIYL. The CDR3 nucleotides read TGTGCCAGCAGCGTAGCTACAGGGGGGGCTGGAAACACCATATATCTT.